This TCR beta chain was captured by sequencing in a study of early T cells in non-severe SARS-CoV-2 infection. Findings and caveats of the study: VDJdb-based matching was biased toward anti-spike CD8 responses and missed private and CD4 specificities.

Note on this clonotype: The antigen is undetermined.

V lost 5 bases and J 11 bases, leaving 15 bases between the germline ends. CDR1 is MNHEY, CDR2 SVGEGT, per germline. The CDR3 is 12 residues long. Attachment of unique molecular identifiers to individual cDNA molecules was performed. Each CDR3 protein is one row after TCRdb ran MiXCR on the 5' RACE reads. The table shows tens of thousands of distinct CDR3 sequences, with approximately 10% occurring only once. Sequencing was performed on whole blood. The receptor's source is an adult who was a healthcare worker with PCR-confirmed SARS-CoV-2 infection or an uninfected control (not recorded which). The chain joins TRBV6-2 or TRBV6-3 to TRBJ1-1; tentative D call: TRBD1 (5 bases). The CDR3 sequence is CASSDPGIDAFF. In nucleotides, the CDR3 is TGTGCCAGCAGTGACCCAGGGATTGATGCTTTCTTT.